This T cell receptor (beta chain) emerged from a study of PD-L1 blockade in urothelial cancer. Study background: Analyzed time points were 3 weeks (second dose) and 6 weeks after therapy began. The median T cell count in blood samples was more than 110,000.

Germline loops: CDR1 MNHEY, CDR2 SVGAGI. CDR3 length: 15 amino acids. The V and J ends lost 2 bases and 3 bases, in that order; junction bases with no gene match: 5. Locally advanced or metastatic urothelial carcinoma affected all patients. This table comes from immunoSEQ multiplex PCR, and its TCRdb copy is limited to in-frame clones, with some not included. This sample has 30,000 to 35,000 clones, with 80% to 90% found just once. This sequence joins TRBV6-5 and TRBJ2-3; TRBD2 matches 7 bases. This clonotype was sampled from a man between 60 and 75 years old with urothelial cancer. The sample here was PBMCs, taken around atezolizumab (anti-PD-L1) treatment. CDR3 DNA sequence: TGTGCCAGCAGTTACGGGGGGGGAAAGACAGATACGCAGTATTTT. Translating gives CASSYGGGKTDTQYF.